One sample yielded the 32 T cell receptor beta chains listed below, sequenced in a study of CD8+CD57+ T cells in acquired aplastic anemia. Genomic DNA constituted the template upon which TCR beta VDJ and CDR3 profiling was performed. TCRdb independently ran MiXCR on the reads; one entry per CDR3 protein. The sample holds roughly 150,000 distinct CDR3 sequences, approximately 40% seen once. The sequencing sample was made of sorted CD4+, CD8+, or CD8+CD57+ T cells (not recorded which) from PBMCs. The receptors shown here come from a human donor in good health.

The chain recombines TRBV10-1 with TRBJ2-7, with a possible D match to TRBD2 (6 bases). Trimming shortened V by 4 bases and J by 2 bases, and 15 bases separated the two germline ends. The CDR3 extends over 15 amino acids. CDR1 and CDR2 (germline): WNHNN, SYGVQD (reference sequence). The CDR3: CASSVGVRGPYEQYF. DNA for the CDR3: TGCGCCAGCAGTGTGGGTGTGCGGGGACCCTACGAGCAGTACTTC.

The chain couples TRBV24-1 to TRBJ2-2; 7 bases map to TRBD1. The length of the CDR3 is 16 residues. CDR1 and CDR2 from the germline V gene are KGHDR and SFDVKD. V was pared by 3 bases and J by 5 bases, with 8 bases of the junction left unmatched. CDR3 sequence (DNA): TGTGCCACCAGTGATCCACGACAGGGTGCGACCGGGGAGCTGTTTTTT. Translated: CATSDPRQGATGELFF.

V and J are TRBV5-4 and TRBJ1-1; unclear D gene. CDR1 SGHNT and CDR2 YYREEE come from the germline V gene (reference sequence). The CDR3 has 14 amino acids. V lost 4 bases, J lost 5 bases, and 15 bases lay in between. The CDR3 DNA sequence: TGTGCCAGCAGCCAAGGTGCCCTCGGAACTGAAGCTTTCTTT. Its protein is CASSQGALGTEAFF.

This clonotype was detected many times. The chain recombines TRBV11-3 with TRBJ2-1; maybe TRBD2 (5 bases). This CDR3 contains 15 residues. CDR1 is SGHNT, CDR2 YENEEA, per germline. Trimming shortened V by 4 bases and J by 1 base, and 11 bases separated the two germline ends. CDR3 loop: CASSYRGGSYNEQFF. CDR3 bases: TGTGCCAGCAGCTACCGAGGCGGGTCCTACAATGAGCAGTTCTTC.

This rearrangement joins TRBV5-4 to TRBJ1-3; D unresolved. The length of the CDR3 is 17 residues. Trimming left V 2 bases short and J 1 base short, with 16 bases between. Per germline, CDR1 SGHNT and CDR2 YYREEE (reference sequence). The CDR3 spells CASSFAVSFSSGNTIYF. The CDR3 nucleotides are TGTGCCAGCAGCTTCGCAGTATCCTTCTCTTCTGGAAACACCATATATTTT.

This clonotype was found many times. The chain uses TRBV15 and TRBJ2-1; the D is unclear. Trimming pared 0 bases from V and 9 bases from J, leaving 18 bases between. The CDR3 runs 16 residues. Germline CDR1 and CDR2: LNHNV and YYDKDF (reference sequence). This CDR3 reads CATSRDLSGLVGEQFF. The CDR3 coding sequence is TGTGCCACCAGCAGAGATCTCAGTGGGCTAGTTGGTGAGCAGTTCTTC.

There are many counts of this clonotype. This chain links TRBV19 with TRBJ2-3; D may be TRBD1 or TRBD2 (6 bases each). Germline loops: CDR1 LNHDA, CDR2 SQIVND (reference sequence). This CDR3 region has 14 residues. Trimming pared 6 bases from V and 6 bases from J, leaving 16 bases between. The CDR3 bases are TGTGCCAGTAGGGAGGGGGGAGCGTCGGATACGCAGTATTTT. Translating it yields CASREGGASDTQYF.

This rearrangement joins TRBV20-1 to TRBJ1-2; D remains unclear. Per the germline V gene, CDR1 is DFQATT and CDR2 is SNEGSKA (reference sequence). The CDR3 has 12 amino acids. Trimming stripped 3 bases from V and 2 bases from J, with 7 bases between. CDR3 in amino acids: CSASRENYGYTF. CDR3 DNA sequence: TGCAGTGCTAGTCGGGAAAACTATGGCTACACCTTC.

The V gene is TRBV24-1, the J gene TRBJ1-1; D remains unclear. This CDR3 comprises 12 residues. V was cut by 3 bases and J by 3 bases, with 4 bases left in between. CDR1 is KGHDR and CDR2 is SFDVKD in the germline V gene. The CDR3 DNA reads TGTGCCACCAGTGATGTAGACACTGAAGCTTTCTTT. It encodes CATSDVDTEAFF.

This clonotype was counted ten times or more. The CDR3 sequence: CASSSGPGGPSLYTQYF. CDR3 sequence (DNA): TGTGCCAGCAGCTCCGGGCCGGGGGGACCGAGTTTATATACGCAGTATTTT. The gene calls are TRBV11-1 and TRBJ2-3, with 7 bases that match TRBD2. Germline-derived CDR1 and CDR2 are SGHAT and FQDESV (reference sequence). V lost 4 bases and J lost 7; bases outside the gene matches: 17. The CDR3 spans 17 residues.

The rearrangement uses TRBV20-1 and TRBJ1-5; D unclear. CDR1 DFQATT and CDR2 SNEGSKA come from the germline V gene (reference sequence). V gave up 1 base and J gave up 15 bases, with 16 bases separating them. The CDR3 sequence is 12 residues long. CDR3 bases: TGCAGTGCTAGAGTCGGGCCAGGAAGAGGGCATTTT. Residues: CSARVGPGRGHF.

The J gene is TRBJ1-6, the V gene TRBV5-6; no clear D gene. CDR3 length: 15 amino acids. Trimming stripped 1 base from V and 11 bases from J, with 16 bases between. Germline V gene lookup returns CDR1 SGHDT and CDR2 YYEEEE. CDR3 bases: TGTGCCAGCAGCTTGAGGGCCCTCCTGGGAACACCCCTCCACTTT. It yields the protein CASSLRALLGTPLHF. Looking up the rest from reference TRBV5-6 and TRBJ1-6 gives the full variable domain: DAGVTQSPTHLIKTRGQQVTLRCSPKSGHDTVSWYQQALGQGPQFIFQYYEEEERQRGNFPDRFSGHQFPNYSSELNVNALLLGDSALYLCASSLRALLGTPLHFGNGTRLTVT.

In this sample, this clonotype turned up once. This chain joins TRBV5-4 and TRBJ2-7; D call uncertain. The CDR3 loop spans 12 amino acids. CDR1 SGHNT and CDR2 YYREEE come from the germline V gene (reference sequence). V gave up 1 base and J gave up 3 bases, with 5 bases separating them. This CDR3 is CASSLKDYEQYF. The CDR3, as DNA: TGTGCCAGCAGCTTGAAAGACTACGAGCAGTACTTC.

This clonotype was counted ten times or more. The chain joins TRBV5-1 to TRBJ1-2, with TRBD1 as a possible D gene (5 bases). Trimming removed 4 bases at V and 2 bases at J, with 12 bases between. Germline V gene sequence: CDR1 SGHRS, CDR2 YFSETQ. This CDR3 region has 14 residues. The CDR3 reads CASSLTAGNYGYTF. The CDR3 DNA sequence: TGCGCCAGCAGCCTAACGGCAGGGAACTATGGCTACACCTTC.

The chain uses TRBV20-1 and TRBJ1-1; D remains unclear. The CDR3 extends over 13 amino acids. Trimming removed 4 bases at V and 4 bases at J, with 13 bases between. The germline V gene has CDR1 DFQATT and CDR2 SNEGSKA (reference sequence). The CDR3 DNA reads TGCAGTGCTAAATCTACGCAGTGCACTGAAGCTTTCTTT. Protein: CSAKSTQCTEAFF.

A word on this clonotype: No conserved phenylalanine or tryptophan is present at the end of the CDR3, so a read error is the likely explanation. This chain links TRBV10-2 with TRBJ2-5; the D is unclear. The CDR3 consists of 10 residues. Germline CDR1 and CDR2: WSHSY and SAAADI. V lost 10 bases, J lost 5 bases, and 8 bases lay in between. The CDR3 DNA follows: TGCGCCATCGGCCTGGAGACCCAGTACCTC. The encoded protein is CAIGLETQYL.

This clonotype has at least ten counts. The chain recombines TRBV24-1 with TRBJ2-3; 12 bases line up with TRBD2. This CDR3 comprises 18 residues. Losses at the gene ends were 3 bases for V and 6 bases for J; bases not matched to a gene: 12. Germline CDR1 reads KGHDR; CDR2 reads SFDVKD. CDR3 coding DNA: TGTGCCACCAGTGATCCATCCCCGGCTAGCGGGGGGGAGGATACGCAGTATTTT. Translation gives CATSDPSPASGGEDTQYF.

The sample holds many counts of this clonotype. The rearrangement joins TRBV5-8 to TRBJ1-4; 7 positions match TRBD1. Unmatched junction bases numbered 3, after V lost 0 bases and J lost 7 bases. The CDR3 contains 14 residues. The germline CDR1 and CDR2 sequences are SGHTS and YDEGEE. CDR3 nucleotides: TGTGCCAGCAGCTTGGATCAGGGGGGTGAAAAACTGTTTTTT. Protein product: CASSLDQGGEKLFF. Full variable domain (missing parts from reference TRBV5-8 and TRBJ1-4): EAGVTQSPTHLIKTRGQQATLRCSPISGHTSVYWYQQALGLGLQFLLWYDEGEERNRGNFPPRFSGRQFPNYSSELNVNALELEDSALYLCASSLDQGGEKLFFGSGTQLSVL.

CDR3 region: CSARDLGGGDSYEQYF. The CDR3 DNA reads as TGCAGTGCTAGAGATCTCGGAGGGGGGGATTCCTACGAGCAGTACTTC. The V call is TRBV20-1, the J call TRBJ2-5; D is possibly TRBD2 (7 bases). The J call is uncertain, as TRBJ2-7 better fits the DNA end. The CDR3 extends over 16 amino acids. Germline CDR1 DFQATT, CDR2 SNEGSKA (reference sequence).

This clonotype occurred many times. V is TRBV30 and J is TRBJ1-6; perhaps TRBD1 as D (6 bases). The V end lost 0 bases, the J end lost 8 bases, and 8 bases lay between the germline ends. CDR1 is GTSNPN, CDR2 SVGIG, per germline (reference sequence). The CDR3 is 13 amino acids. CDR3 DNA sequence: TGTGCCTGGAGTGTACAGGGATATTCACCCCTCCACTTT. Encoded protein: CAWSVQGYSPLHF.

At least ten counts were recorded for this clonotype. CDR3 bases: TGTGCCAGCAGCTTAAACAGGGCCTCGCGGAATTCACCCCTCCACTTT. This encodes CASSLNRASRNSPLHF. This sequence joins TRBV7-9 and TRBJ1-6, with D tentatively TRBD1 (6 bases). The CDR3 runs 16 residues. Germline-derived CDR1 and CDR2 are SEHNR and FQNEAQ (reference sequence). The V and J ends lost 2 bases and 7 bases respectively, with 15 bases between them.

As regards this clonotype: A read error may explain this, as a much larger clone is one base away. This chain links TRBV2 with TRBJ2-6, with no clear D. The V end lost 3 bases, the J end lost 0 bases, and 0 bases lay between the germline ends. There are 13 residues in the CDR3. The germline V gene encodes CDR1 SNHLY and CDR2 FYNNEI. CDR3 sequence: CASSDSGANVLTF. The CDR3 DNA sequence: TGTGCCAGCAGTGACTCTGGGGCCAACGTCCTGACTTTC.

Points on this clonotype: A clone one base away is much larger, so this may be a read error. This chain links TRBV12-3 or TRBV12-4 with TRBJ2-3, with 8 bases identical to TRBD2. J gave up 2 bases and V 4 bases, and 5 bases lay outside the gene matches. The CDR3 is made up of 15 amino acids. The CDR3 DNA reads TGTGCCAGCAGTTGGAGCGGGGGAGACACAGATACGCAGTATTTT. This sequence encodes CASSWSGGDTDTQYF.

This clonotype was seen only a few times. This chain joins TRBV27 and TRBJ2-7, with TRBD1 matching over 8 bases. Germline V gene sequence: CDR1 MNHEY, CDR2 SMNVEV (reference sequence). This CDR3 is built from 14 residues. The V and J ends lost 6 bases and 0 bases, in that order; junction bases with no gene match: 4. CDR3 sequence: CASRFGTGSYEQYF. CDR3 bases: TGTGCCAGCAGGTTCGGGACAGGCTCCTACGAGCAGTACTTC.

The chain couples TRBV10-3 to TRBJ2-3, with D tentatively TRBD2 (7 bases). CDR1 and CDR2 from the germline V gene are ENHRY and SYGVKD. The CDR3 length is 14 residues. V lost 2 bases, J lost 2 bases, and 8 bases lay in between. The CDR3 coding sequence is TGTGCCATCAGTGAGCGGGGGGCCACAGATACGCAGTATTTT. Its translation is CAISERGATDTQYF.

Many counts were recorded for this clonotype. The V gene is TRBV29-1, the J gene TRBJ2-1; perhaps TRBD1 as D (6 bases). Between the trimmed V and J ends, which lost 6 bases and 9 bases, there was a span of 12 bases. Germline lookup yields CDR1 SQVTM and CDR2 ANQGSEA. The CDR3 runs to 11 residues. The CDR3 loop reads CSVRTGSEQFF. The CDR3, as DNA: TGCAGCGTCAGAACAGGGAGTGAGCAGTTCTTC.

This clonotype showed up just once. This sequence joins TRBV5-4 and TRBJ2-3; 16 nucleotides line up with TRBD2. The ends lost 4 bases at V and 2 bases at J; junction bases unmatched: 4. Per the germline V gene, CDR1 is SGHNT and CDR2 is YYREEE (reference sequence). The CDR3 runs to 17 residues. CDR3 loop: CASSLGLAGGNTDTQYF. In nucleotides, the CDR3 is TGTGCCAGCAGCCTGGGACTAGCGGGGGGGAACACAGATACGCAGTATTTT. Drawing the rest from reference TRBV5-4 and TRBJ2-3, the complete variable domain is ETGVTQSPTHLIKTRGQQVTLRCSSQSGHNTVSWYQQALGQGPQFIFQYYREEENGRGNFPPRFSGLQFPNYSSELNVNALELDDSALYLCASSLGLAGGNTDTQYFGPGTRLTVL.

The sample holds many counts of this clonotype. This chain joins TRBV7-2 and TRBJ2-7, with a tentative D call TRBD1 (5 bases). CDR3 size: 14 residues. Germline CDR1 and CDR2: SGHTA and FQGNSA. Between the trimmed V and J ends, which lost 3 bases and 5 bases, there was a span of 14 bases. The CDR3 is CASSFGQGGNEQYF. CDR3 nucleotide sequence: TGTGCCAGCAGCTTCGGCCAGGGTGGGAACGAGCAGTACTTC.

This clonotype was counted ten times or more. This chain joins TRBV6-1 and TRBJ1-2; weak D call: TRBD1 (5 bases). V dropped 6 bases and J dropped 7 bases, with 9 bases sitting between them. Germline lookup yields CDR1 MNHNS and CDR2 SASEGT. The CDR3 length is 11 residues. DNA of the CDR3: TGTGCCAGCAGGGGGCCGCGTGGCTACACCTTC. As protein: CASRGPRGYTF.

The CDR3 sequence: CASSQDRGESPLHF. In DNA, the CDR3 is TGTGCCAGCAGCCAGGACAGGGGGGAATCACCCCTCCACTTT. This chain links TRBV2 with TRBJ1-6; 10 bases are a match to TRBD1. There are 14 residues in the CDR3. CDR1 is SNHLY and CDR2 is FYNNEI in the germline V gene. V dropped 6 bases and J dropped 10; count of bases not matched to a gene: 6.

As DNA, the CDR3 is TGTGCCAGCACGTCTGACAGCTACGAGCAGTACTTC. This translates into CASTSDSYEQYF. The V and J genes are TRBV7-9 and TRBJ2-7, with D possibly matching TRBD1 (5 bases). V was shortened by 7 bases and J by 3 bases, with 10 bases between the two germline ends. Looked up from germline, CDR1 is SEHNR and CDR2 is FQNEAQ (reference sequence). The CDR3 is 12 residues long.

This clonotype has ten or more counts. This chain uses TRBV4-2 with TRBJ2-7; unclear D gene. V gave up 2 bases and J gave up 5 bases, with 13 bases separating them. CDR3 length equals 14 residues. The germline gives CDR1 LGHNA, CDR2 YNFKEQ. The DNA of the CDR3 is TGTGCCAGCAGCCAAACCCTCGTAGAACACGAGCAGTACTTC. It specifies CASSQTLVEHEQYF.